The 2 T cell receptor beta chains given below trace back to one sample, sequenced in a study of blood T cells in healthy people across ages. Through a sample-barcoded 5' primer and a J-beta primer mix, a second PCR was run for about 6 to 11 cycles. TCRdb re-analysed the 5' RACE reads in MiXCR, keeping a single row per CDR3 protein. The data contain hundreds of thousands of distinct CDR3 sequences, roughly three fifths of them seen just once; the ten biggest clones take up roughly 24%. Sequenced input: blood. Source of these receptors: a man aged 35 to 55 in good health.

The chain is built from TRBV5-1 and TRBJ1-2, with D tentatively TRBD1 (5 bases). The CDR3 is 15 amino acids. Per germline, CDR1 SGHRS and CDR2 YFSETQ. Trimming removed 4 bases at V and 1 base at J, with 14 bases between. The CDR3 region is CASSPSGNVNYGYTF. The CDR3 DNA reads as TGCGCCAGCAGCCCCTCAGGGAATGTTAACTATGGCTACACCTTC.

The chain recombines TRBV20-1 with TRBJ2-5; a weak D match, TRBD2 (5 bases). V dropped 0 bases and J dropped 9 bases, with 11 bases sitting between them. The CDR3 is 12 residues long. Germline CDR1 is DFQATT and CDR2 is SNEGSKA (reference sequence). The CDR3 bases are TGCAGTGCTAGAGAGGGCCCAGCGGCCCAGTACTTC. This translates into CSAREGPAAQYF.